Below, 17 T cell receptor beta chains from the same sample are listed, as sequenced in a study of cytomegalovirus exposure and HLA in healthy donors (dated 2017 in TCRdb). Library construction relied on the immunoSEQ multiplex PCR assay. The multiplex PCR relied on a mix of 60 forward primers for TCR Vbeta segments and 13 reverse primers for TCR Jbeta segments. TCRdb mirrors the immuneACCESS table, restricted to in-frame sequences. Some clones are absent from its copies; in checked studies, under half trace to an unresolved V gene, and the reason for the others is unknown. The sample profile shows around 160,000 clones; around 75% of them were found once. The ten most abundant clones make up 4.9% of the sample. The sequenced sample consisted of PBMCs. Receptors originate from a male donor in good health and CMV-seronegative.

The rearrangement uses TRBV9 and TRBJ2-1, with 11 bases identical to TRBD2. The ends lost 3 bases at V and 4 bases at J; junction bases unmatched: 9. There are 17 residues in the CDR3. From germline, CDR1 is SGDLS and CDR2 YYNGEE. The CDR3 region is CASSARPGTSGYNEQFF. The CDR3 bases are TGTGCCAGCAGCGCCCGACCCGGGACTAGCGGTTACAATGAGCAGTTCTTC.

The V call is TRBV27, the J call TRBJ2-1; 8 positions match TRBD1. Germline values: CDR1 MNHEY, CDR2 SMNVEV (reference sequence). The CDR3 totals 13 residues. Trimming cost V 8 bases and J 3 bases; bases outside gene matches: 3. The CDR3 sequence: CASRTGYYNEQFF. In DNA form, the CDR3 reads TGTGCCAGCCGGACAGGGTACTACAATGAGCAGTTCTTC.

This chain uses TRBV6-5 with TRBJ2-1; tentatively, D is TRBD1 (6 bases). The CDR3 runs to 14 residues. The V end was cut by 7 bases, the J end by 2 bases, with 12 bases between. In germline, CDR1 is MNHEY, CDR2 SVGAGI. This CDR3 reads CASIPDRTYNEQFF. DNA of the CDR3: TGTGCCAGCATACCCGACAGGACCTACAATGAGCAGTTCTTC.

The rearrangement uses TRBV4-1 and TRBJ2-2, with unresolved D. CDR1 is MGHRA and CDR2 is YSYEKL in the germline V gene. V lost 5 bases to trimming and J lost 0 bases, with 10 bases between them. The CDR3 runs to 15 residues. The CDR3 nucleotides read TGCGCCAGCAGCTGGTCGTTAGCGAACACCGGGGAGCTGTTTTTT. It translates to CASSWSLANTGELFF.

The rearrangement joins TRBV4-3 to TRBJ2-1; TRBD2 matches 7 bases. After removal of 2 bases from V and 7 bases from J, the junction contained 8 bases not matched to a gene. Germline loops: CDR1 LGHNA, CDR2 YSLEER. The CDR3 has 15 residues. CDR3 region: CASSQRRLGGNEQFF. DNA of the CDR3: TGCGCCAGCAGCCAACGCAGACTGGGGGGGAATGAGCAGTTCTTC.

CDR3 loop: CASSFSSGVNTGELFF. The CDR3 DNA is TGTGCCAGCAGCTTCTCTAGCGGGGTGAACACCGGGGAGCTGTTTTTT. This chain uses TRBV7-3 with TRBJ2-2; 9 nucleotides line up with TRBD2. Germline V CDR1 and CDR2: SGHTA, FQGTGA. V shed 3 bases, J shed 1 base, and the junction held 3 bases outside the gene matches. The CDR3 is made up of 16 amino acids.

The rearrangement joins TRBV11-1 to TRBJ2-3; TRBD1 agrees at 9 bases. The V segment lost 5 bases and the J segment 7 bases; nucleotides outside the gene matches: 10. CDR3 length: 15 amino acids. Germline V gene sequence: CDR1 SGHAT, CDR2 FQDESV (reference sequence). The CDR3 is CASSAAGTGFNTQYF. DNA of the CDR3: TGTGCCAGCAGCGCCGCCGGGACAGGGTTCAATACGCAGTATTTT.

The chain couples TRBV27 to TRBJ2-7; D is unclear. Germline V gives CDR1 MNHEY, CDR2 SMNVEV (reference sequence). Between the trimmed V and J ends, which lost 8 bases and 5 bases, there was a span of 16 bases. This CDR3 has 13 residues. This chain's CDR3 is CASFDWVTHEQYF. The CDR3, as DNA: TGTGCCAGCTTCGACTGGGTAACCCACGAGCAGTACTTC.

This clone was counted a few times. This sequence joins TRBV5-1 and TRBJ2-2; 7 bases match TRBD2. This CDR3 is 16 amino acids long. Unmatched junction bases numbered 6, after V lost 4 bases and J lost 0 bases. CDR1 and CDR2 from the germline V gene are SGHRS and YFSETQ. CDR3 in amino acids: CASSLSGGSNTGELFF. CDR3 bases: TGCGCCAGCAGCCTTTCGGGGGGTTCGAACACCGGGGAGCTGTTTTTT.

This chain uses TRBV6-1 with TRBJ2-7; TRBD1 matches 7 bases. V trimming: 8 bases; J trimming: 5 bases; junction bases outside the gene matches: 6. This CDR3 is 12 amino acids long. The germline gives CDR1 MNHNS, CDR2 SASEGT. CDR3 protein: CASPTGRHEQYF. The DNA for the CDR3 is TGTGCCAGCCCGACAGGGCGGCACGAGCAGTACTTC.

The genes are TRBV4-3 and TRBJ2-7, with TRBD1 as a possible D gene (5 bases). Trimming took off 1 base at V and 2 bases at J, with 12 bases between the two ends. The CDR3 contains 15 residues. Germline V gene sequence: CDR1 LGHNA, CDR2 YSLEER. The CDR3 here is CASSQGQWGTYEQYF. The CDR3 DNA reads TGCGCCAGCAGCCAAGGACAGTGGGGAACCTACGAGCAGTACTTC.

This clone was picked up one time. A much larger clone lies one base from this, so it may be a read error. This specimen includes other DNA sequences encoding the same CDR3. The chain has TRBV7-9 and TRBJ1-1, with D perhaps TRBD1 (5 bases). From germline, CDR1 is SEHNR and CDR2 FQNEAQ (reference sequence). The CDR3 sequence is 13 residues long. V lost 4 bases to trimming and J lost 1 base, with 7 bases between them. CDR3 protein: CASSSQGNTEAFF. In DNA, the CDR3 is TGTGCCAGCAGCTCGCAGGGGAACACTGAAGCTTTCTTT.

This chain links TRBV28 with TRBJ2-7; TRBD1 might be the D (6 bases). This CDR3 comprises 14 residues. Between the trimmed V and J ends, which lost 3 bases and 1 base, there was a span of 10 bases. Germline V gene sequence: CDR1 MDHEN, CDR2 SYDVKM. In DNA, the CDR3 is TGTGCCAGCAGTTTTTTCAGGGGATCCTACGAGCAGTACTTC. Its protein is CASSFFRGSYEQYF.

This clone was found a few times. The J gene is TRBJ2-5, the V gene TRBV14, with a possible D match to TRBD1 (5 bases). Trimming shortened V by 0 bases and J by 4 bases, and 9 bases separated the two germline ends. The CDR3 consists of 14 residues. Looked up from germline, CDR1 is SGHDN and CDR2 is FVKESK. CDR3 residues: CASSQDFRVETQYF. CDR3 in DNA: TGTGCCAGCAGCCAAGATTTCAGGGTAGAGACCCAGTACTTC.

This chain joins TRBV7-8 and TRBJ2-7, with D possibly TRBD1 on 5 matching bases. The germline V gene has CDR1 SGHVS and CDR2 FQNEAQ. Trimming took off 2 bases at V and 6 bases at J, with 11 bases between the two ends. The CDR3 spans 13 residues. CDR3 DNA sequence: TGTGCCAGCAGCTTAACTCCTCAGGGCGAGCAGTACTTC. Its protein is CASSLTPQGEQYF.

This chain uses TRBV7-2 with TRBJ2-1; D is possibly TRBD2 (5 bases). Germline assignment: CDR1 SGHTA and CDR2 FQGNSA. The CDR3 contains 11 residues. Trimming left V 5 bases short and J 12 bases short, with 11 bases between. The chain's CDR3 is CASSPRAGQFF. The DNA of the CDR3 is TGTGCCAGCAGCCCGCGGGCGGGGCAGTTCTTC.

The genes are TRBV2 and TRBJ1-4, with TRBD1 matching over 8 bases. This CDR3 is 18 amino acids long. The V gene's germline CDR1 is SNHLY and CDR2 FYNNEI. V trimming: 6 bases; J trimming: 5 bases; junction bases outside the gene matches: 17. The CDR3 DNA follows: TGTGCCAGCAGCTTAAGGCAGGGGGCGCGTATGAAAAATGAAAAACTGTTTTTT. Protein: CASSLRQGARMKNEKLFF.